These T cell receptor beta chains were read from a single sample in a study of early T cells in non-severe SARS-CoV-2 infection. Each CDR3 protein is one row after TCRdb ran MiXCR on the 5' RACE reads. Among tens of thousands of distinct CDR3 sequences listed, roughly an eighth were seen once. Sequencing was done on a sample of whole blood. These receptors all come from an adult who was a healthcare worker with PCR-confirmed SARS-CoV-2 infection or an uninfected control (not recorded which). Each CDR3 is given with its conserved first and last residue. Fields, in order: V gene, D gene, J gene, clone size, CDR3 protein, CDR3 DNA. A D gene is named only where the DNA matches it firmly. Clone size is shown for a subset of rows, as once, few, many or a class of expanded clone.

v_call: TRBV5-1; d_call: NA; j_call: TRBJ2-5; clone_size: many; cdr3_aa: CASSGQETQYF; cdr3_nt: TGCGCCAGCAGCGGACAAGAGACCCAGTACTTC
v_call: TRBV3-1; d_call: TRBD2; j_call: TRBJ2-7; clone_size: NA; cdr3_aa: CASSPSSGRYEQYF; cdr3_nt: TGTGCCAGCAGCCCCTCTAGCGGGAGGTACGAGCAGTACTTC
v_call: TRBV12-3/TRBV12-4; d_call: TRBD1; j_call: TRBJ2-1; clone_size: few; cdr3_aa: CASSDRGPEQFF; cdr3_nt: TGTGCCAGCAGCGACAGGGGTCCTGAGCAGTTCTTC
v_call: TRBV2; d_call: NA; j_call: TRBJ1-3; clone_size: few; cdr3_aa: CASTRDTGNTIYF; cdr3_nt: TGTGCCAGCACCCGGGACACTGGAAACACCATATATTTT
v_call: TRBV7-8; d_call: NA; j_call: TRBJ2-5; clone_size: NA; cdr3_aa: CASSLVGQGIWQETQYF; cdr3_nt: TGTGCCAGCAGCTTAGTGGGTCAGGGAATTTGGCAAGAGACCCAGTACTTC
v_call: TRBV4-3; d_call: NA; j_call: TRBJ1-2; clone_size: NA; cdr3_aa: CASSQERGTGSGYGYTF; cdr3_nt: TGCGCCAGCAGCCAAGAAAGGGGCACAGGGAGTGGCTATGGCTACACCTTC
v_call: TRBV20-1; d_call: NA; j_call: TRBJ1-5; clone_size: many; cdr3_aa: CSARDRGRVHSNQPQHF; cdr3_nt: TGCAGTGCTAGAGATCGGGGCAGGGTTCATAGCAATCAGCCCCAGCATTTT
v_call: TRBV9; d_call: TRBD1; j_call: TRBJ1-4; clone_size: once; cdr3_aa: CASSAGTANEKLFF; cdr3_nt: TGTGCCAGCAGTGCCGGGACAGCCAATGAAAAACTGTTTTTT
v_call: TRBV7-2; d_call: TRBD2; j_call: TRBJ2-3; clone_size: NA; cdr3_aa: CASSFSSGGADTQYF; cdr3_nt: TGTGCCAGCAGCTTTAGTAGCGGGGGGGCAGATACGCAGTATTTT
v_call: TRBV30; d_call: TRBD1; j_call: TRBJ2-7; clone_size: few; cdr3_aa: CAWHPGQGSYEQYF; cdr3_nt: TGTGCCTGGCACCCGGGACAGGGGTCCTACGAGCAGTACTTC
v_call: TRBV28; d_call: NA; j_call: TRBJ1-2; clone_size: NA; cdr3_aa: CASSFGGTLNYGYTF; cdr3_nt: TGTGCCAGCAGTTTTGGAGGGACCCTCAACTATGGCTACACCTTC
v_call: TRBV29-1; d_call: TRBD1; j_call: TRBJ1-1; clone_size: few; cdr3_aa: CSVEDRIGQGAGTEAFF; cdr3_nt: TGCAGCGTTGAAGATCGAATCGGACAGGGGGCCGGCACTGAAGCTTTCTTT
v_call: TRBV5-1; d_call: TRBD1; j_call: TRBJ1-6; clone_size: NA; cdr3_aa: CASSLEGQAPFSYNSPPHF; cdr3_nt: TGCGCCAGCAGCTTGGAGGGACAGGCCCCTTTCTCCTATAATTCACCCCCCCACTTT
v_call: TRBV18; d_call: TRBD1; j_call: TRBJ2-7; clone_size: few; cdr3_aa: CASSRGTGEIGEQYF; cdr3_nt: TGTGCCAGCTCCCGGGGGACAGGGGAGATAGGCGAGCAGTACTTC
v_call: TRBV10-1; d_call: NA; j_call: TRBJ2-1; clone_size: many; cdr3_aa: CASSEEYNEQFF; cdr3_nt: TGCGCCAGCAGTGAGGAGTACAATGAGCAGTTCTTC
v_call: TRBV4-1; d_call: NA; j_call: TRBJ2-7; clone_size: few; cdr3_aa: CASSQVLGGLYEQYF; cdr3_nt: TGCGCCAGCAGCCAAGTGCTTGGGGGACTTTACGAGCAGTACTTC
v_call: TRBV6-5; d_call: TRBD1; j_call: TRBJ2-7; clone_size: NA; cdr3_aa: CASSLFTTGNEQYF; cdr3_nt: TGTGCCAGCAGCCTATTTACGACAGGGAACGAGCAGTACTTC
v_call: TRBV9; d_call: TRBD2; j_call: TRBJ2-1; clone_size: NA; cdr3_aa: CASSVASGGRNNEQFF; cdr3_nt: TGTGCCAGCAGCGTAGCTAGCGGGGGGAGAAACAATGAGCAGTTCTTC
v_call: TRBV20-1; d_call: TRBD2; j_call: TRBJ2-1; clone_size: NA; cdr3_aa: CSARDAGTRGGEQFF; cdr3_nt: TGCAGTGCTAGAGATGCCGGGACTAGGGGTGGGGAGCAGTTCTTC
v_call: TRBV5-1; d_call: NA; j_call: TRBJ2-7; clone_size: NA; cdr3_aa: CASRETYEQYF; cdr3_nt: TGCGCCAGTAGGGAGACCTACGAGCAGTACTTC
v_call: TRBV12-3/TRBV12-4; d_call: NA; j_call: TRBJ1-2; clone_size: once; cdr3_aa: CASRADGINYGYTF; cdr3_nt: TGTGCCAGCAGGGCGGACGGGATTAACTATGGCTACACCTTC
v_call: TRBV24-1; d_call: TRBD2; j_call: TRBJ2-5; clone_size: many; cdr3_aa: CATSDLRTSGEETQYF; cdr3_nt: TGTGCCACCAGTGATTTGCGGACTAGCGGGGAAGAGACCCAGTACTTC
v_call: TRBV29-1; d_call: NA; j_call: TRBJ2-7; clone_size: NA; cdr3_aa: CSVQDTYEQYF; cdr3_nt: TGCAGCGTTCAAGATACCTACGAGCAGTACTTC
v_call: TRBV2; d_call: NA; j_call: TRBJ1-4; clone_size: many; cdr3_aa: CASSGGSEKLFF; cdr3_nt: TGTGCCAGCAGTGGAGGAAGTGAAAAACTGTTTTTT
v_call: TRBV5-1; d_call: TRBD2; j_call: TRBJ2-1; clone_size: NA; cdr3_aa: CASSLGAGGRDEQFF; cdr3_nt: TGCGCCAGCAGCTTGGGGGCGGGAGGTCGGGATGAGCAGTTCTTC
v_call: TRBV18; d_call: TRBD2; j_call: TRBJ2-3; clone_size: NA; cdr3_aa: CASSPPGASGGTDTQYF; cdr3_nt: TGTGCCAGCTCACCACCTGGAGCTAGCGGGGGCACAGATACGCAGTATTTT
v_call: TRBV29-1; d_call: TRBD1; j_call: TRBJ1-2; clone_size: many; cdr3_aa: CSVQSTGRNYGYTF; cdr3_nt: TGCAGCGTTCAGTCGACAGGGCGAAACTATGGCTACACCTTC
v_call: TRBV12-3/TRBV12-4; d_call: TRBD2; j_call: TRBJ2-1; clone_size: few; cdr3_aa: CASSTSGRVHNEQFF; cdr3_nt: TGTGCCAGCAGCACTAGCGGGAGGGTCCACAATGAGCAGTTCTTC
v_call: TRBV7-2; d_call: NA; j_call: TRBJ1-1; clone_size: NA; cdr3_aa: CASSLSQVPEAFF; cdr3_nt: TGTGCCAGCAGCTTAAGCCAGGTACCTGAAGCTTTCTTT
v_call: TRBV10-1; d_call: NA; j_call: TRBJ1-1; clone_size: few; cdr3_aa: CASSERQGNTEAFF; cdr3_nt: TGCGCCAGCAGTGAAAGGCAGGGAAACACTGAAGCTTTCTTT
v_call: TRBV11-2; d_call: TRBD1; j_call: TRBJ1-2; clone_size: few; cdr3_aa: CASSLGGQGARGYTF; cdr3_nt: TGTGCCAGCAGCTTAGGGGGACAGGGGGCGCGAGGCTACACCTTC
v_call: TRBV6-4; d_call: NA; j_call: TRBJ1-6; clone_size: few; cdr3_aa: CASSRLLNSPLHF; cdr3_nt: TGTGCCAGCAGTCGCCTGCTTAATTCACCCCTCCACTTT
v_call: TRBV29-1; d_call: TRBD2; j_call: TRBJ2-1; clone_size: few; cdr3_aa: CSGGLAGGNEQFF; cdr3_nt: TGCAGCGGCGGACTAGCGGGAGGAAATGAGCAGTTCTTC
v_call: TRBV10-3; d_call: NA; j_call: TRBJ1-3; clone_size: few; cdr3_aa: CAISGTKGETDTIYF; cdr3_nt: TGTGCCATCAGTGGGACGAAGGGGGAAACGGACACCATATATTTT
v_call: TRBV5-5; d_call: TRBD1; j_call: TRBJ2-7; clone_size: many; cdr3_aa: CASSVRTGGSYEQYF; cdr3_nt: TGTGCCAGCAGCGTCCGGACAGGAGGCTCCTACGAGCAGTACTTC
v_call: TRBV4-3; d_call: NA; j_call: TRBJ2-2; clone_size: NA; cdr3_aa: CASSHSRNTGELFF; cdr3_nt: TGCGCCAGCAGCCACTCCAGGAACACCGGGGAGCTGTTTTTT
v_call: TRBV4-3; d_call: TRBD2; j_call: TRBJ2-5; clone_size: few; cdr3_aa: CASSRIAGVQETQYF; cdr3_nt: TGCGCCAGCAGCCGAATAGCGGGGGTGCAAGAGACCCAGTACTTC
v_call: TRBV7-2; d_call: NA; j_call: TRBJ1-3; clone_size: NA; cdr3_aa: CASSLVAGGNTIYF; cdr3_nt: TGTGCCAGCAGCTTAGTCGCCGGTGGAAACACCATATATTTT
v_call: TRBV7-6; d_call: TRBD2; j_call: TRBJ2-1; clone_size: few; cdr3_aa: CASRSSGGSYNEQFF; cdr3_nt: TGTGCCAGCAGGTCTAGCGGTGGCTCCTACAATGAGCAGTTCTTC
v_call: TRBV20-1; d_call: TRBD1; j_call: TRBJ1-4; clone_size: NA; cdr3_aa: CSAREGTAREKLFF; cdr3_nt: TGCAGTGCTAGAGAAGGGACAGCGCGGGAAAAACTGTTTTTT
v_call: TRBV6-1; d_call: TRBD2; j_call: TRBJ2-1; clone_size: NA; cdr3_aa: CASSEGTSGGVGNEQFF; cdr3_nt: TGTGCCAGCAGTGAAGGGACTAGCGGGGGGGTCGGTAATGAGCAGTTCTTC
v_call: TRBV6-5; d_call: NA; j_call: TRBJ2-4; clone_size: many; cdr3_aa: CASSYTFSGIQYF; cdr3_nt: TGTGCCAGCAGTTACACGTTTAGCGGCATTCAGTACTTC
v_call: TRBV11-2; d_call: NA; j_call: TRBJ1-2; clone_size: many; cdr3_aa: CASSLGGLGYTF; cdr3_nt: TGTGCCAGCAGCTTAGGGGGGCTCGGCTACACCTTC
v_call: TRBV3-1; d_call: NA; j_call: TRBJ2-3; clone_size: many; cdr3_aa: CASSQDTPTDTQYF; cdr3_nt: TGTGCCAGCAGCCAAGATACCCCTACGGATACGCAGTATTTT
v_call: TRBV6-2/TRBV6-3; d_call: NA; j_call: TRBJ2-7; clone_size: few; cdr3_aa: CASNQYFGINEQYF; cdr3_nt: TGTGCCAGCAACCAATACTTTGGGATAAACGAGCAGTACTTC
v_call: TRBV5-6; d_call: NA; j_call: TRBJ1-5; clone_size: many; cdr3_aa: CASSLEGRGQPQHF; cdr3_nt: TGTGCCAGCAGCTTGGAGGGTAGAGGTCAGCCCCAGCATTTT
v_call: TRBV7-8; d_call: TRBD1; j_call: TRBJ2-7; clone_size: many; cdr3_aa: CASSLSAGQGNNEQYF; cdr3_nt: TGTGCCAGCAGCTTAAGCGCGGGACAGGGGAACAACGAGCAGTACTTC
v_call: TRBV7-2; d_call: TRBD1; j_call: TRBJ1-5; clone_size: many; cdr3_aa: CASSLAVSGGREPQHF; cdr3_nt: TGTGCCAGCAGCTTAGCGGTCTCAGGGGGCAGAGAGCCCCAGCATTTT
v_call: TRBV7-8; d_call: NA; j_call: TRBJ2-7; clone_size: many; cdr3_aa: CASSSAGWGSSYEQYF; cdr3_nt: TGTGCCAGCAGCTCCGCGGGGTGGGGGAGCTCCTACGAGCAGTACTTC
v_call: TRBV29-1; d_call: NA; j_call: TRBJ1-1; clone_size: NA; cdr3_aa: CSGRQRNTEAFF; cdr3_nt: TGCAGCGGACGCCAGAGGAACACTGAAGCTTTCTTT
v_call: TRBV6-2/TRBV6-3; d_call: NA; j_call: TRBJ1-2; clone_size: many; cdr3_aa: CASTPDGNYGYTF; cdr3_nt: TGTGCCAGCACCCCCGACGGGAACTATGGCTACACCTTC
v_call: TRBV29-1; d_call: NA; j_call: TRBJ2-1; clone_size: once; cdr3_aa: CSVGQYNEQFF; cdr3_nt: TGCAGCGTTGGACAGTACAATGAGCAGTTCTTC
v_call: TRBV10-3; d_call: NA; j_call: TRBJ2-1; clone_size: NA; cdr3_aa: CAISTSYGNRDDEQFF; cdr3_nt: TGTGCCATCAGTACCTCCTATGGAAACAGGGACGATGAGCAGTTCTTC
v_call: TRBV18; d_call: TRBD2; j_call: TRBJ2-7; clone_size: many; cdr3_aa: CASSPGTSVYEQYF; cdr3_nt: TGTGCCAGCTCACCCGGGACTAGCGTTTACGAGCAGTACTTC
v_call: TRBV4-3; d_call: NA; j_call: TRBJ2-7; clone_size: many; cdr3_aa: CASSRGSSSYSYEQYF; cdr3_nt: TGCGCCAGCAGCCGAGGTTCCTCATCCTACTCCTACGAGCAGTACTTC
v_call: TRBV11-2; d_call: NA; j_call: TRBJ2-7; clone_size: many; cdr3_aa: CASSPEAMGPYEQYF; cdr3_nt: TGTGCCAGCAGCCCAGAAGCGATGGGGCCCTACGAGCAGTACTTC
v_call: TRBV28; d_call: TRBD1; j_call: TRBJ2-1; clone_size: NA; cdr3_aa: CASSPSGTGEGNEQFF; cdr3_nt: TGTGCCAGCAGTCCGTCGGGGACAGGGGAAGGCAATGAGCAGTTCTTC
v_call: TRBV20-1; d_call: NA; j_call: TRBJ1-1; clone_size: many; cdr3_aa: CSARDGILASGNTEAFF; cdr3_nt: TGCAGTGCTAGAGATGGAATTTTGGCTTCGGGGAACACTGAAGCCTTCTTT
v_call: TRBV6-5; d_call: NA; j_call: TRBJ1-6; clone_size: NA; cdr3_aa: CASRMGPINSPLHF; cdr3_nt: TGTGCCAGCAGGATGGGACCGATCAATTCACCCCTCCACTTT